The 18 T cell receptor beta chains below all came from one sample that was sequenced in a study of Graves' ophthalmopathy and Graves' hyperthyroidism. The study amplified TCR beta CDR3 regions using RNA transcripts. Investigators did first-round RT-PCR with HTBI primers, then second-round multiplex PCR. TCRdb used MiXCR to reprocess the multiplex PCR reads, holding one entry per CDR3 protein. The sample holds roughly 350,000 distinct CDR3 sequences, 17% seen once. The material sequenced was peripheral blood. The receptors derive from an adult woman with stable Graves' hyperthyroidism.

At least ten counts were recorded for this clonotype. V is TRBV12-3 or TRBV12-4 and J is TRBJ2-7; 8 positions agree with TRBD1. This CDR3 has 15 amino acids. V dropped 5 bases and J dropped 5; count of bases not matched to a gene: 11. Written as DNA, the CDR3 is TGTGCCAGCAGTGCTTACAGGACAGGGTTCCACGAGCAGTACTTC. Its translation: CASSAYRTGFHEQYF.

Many counts were recorded for this clonotype. This rearrangement joins TRBV4-1 to TRBJ2-7; tentative D call: TRBD1 (6 bases). This CDR3 comprises 16 residues. Trimming pared 1 base from V and 4 bases from J, leaving 17 bases between. The germline CDR1 and CDR2 sequences are MGHRA and YSYEKL. CDR3 in DNA: TGCGCCAGCAGCCAAGTAACCGGGACAAAGAAATACGAGCAGTACTTC. This translates into CASSQVTGTKKYEQYF.

The sample holds many counts of this clonotype. The chain recombines TRBV6-1 with TRBJ1-3, with no clear D. This CDR3 region has 15 residues. Germline V gives CDR1 MNHNS, CDR2 SASEGT. With 7 bases removed from V and 0 bases from J, the gap between germline ends came to 13 bases. CDR3 in amino acids: CASKMTPDSGNTIYF. The CDR3 DNA reads TGTGCCAGCAAGATGACGCCGGACTCTGGAAACACCATATATTTT.

The chain uses TRBV6-2 or TRBV6-3 and TRBJ2-5; D is unresolved. The CDR3 has 12 residues. The germline V and J ends were trimmed by 1 base and 5 bases, with 5 bases remaining between them. The germline V gene encodes CDR1 MNHEY and CDR2 SVGEGT. Here the CDR3 reads CASSYFVETQYF. The DNA of the CDR3 is TGTGCCAGCAGTTACTTTGTGGAGACCCAGTACTTC.

This clonotype was counted ten times or more. The V and J genes are TRBV7-2 and TRBJ1-5, with 9 bases lining up with TRBD1. The CDR3 is 15 amino acids. Trimming cost V 0 bases and J 6 bases; bases outside gene matches: 3. Germline assignment: CDR1 SGHTA and CDR2 FQGNSA. CDR3 protein: CASSLAYRGPQPQHF. CDR3 DNA: TGTGCCAGCAGCTTAGCCTACAGGGGGCCTCAGCCCCAGCATTTT.

There are many counts of this clonotype. The rearrangement links TRBV6-1 to TRBJ2-7; possibly TRBD1 for D (6 bases). V dropped 5 bases and J dropped 3 bases, with 14 bases sitting between them. The CDR3 has 14 residues. Germline V gene data show CDR1 as MNHNS and CDR2 as SASEGT. The CDR3 spells CASSPRDNLYEQYF. The DNA of the CDR3 is TGTGCCAGCAGTCCCCGGGACAATCTCTACGAGCAGTACTTC.

This clonotype was recorded many times. The genes are TRBV12-3 or TRBV12-4 and TRBJ1-2, with 10 nucleotides matching TRBD1. This CDR3 is 14 amino acids long. J was trimmed by 10 bases and V by 6 bases; bases with no gene match: 11. CDR3 protein: CASSPTGTGAYYTF. Here the CDR3 DNA reads TGTGCCAGCAGCCCAACCGGGACAGGGGCCTACTACACCTTC.

This clonotype was found many times. The rearrangement joins TRBV7-2 to TRBJ1-2; weak D call: TRBD1 (6 bases). The germline V gene has CDR1 SGHTA and CDR2 FQGNSA. CDR3 length: 15 residues. Trimming cost V 5 bases and J 4 bases, with 17 bases left between them. CDR3 residues: CASSLGGGSSYGYTF. CDR3 nucleotides: TGTGCCAGCAGCCTAGGGGGGGGGAGCTCCTATGGCTACACCTTC. The variable domain in full, with the rest retrieved from reference TRBV7-2 and TRBJ1-2, is GAGVSQSPSNKVTEKGKDVELRCDPISGHTALYWYRQSLGQGLEFLIYFQGNSAPDKSGLPSDRFSAERTGGSVSTLTIQRTQQEDSAVYLCASSLGGGSSYGYTFGSGTRLTVV.

This clonotype was observed a handful of times. The chain recombines TRBV12-3 or TRBV12-4 with TRBJ2-2, with D perhaps matching TRBD2 (6 bases). The V end was cut by 5 bases, the J end by 4 bases, with 14 bases between. CDR3 size: 15 residues. The chain's CDR3 is CASSLNSGGTGELFF. In DNA form, the CDR3 reads TGTGCCAGCAGTCTGAATAGCGGTGGCACCGGGGAGCTGTTTTTT.

This clonotype was seen at least ten times. V and J are TRBV11-2 and TRBJ1-1; D might be TRBD1 (6 bases). This CDR3 spans 13 amino acids. Germline V CDR1 and CDR2: SGHAT, FQNNGV. V lost 1 base and J 6 bases, leaving 9 bases between the germline ends. This CDR3 is CASSLGGAPEAFF. Written as DNA, the CDR3 is TGTGCCAGCAGCTTAGGGGGGGCCCCTGAAGCTTTCTTT.

This clonotype has ten or more counts. The chain combines TRBV20-1 with TRBJ2-7; 9 nucleotides agree with TRBD2. Germline lookup yields CDR1 DFQATT and CDR2 SNEGSKA (reference sequence). The V and J ends lost 0 bases and 3 bases, in that order; junction bases with no gene match: 6. This CDR3 contains 15 residues. Here the CDR3 DNA reads TGCAGTGCTAGAGAGGGTAGCGGGAGTCTCTACGAGCAGTACTTC. Translating it yields CSAREGSGSLYEQYF.

This clonotype was seen repeatedly, ten times or more. The chain recombines TRBV28 with TRBJ1-2; possibly TRBD1 for D (5 bases). The CDR3 has 14 amino acids. The germline V gene encodes CDR1 MDHEN and CDR2 SYDVKM. Deletions cut 2 bases from V and 6 bases from J, with 13 bases between. This chain's CDR3 is CASSLVLGVDGYTF. In DNA, the CDR3 is TGTGCCAGCAGTTTAGTTCTGGGGGTGGATGGCTACACCTTC.

This clonotype was seen repeatedly, ten times or more. V and J are TRBV30 and TRBJ1-5; perhaps TRBD1 as D (6 bases). The CDR3 totals 14 residues. Trimming shortened V by 5 bases and J by 3 bases, and 14 bases separated the two germline ends. Germline V lookup: CDR1 GTSNPN, CDR2 SVGIG (reference sequence). The CDR3 spells CAWGNGQNNQPQHF. The CDR3 DNA reads TGTGCCTGGGGGAACGGACAGAACAATCAGCCCCAGCATTTT.

This clonotype came up many times. This sequence joins TRBV27 and TRBJ2-7; D is unresolved. V was cut by 3 bases and J by 0 bases, with 9 bases left in between. Germline CDR1 MNHEY, CDR2 SMNVEV (reference sequence). This CDR3 contains 14 residues. The CDR3 DNA reads as TGTGCCAGCAGTTTGCGGAGCAGCTCCTACGAGCAGTACTTC. The encoded protein is CASSLRSSSYEQYF.

This clonotype was counted ten times or more. This rearrangement joins TRBV28 to TRBJ2-7; 11 nucleotides line up with TRBD2. The CDR3 length is 15 residues. V lost 4 bases, J lost 7 bases, and 9 bases stayed unmatched. Germline V CDR1 and CDR2: MDHEN, SYDVKM. CDR3 DNA sequence: TGTGCCAGCAGTTCCTTAGCGGGAGGGCCGAGGGAGCAGTACTTC. It encodes CASSSLAGGPREQYF. The full variable domain, its missing parts supplied by reference TRBV28 and TRBJ2-7, is DVKVTQSSRYLVKRTGEKVFLECVQDMDHENMFWYRQDPGLGLRLIYFSYDVKMKEKGDIPEGYSVSREKKERFSLILESASTNQTSMYLCASSSLAGGPREQYFGPGTRLTVT.

This clonotype has at least ten counts. The rearrangement links TRBV27 to TRBJ2-3; D ambiguous. The CDR3 extends over 15 amino acids. CDR1 and CDR2 (germline): MNHEY, SMNVEV (reference sequence). Deletions cut 6 bases from V and 1 base from J, with 14 bases between. The chain's CDR3 is CASSPTSQGTDTQYF. The CDR3 nucleotides read TGTGCCAGCAGCCCTACCAGTCAGGGCACAGATACGCAGTATTTT.

This clonotype has a handful of counts. A much larger clone lies a single base off, so this may be a read error. V and J are TRBV12-3 or TRBV12-4 and TRBJ2-2; a possible D gene is TRBD2 (6 bases). CDR3 length: 15 residues. CDR3 residues: CASSLVGALPGGLFF. CDR3 nucleotide sequence: TGTGCCAGCAGTTTAGTAGGGGCTCTCCCCGGGGGGCTGTTTTTT.

This clonotype occurred many times. This rearrangement joins TRBV7-2 to TRBJ1-2; D not certain. V was cut by 5 bases and J by 7 bases, with 20 bases left in between. The CDR3 contains 15 residues. Germline CDR1 reads SGHTA; CDR2 reads FQGNSA. CDR3 region: CASSESLRDVRGYTF. The CDR3 bases are TGTGCCAGCAGCGAGTCCCTGCGGGATGTCCGTGGCTACACCTTC.